The 11 T cell receptor beta chains below were found in one sample sequenced in a study of cytomegalovirus exposure and HLA in healthy donors. The protocol was immunoSEQ multiplex PCR, while the TCRdb copy is restricted to in-frame clones and leaves out a portion. The sample includes 90,000 or so clones, around 84% of them seen just once. Input material: PBMCs. All receptors come from a man aged 18 to 29 in good health and CMV-seropositive.

This chain links TRBV27 with TRBJ1-1; 7 nucleotides match TRBD1. The V gene end was trimmed by 3 bases and the J gene end by 4 bases; junction bases not matched to a gene: 2. The CDR3 is made up of 13 amino acids. CDR1 and CDR2 from the germline V gene are MNHEY and SMNVEV (reference sequence). The CDR3 bases are TGTGCCAGCAGTTTCAGGGGGGCCACTGAAGCTTTCTTT. Its translation is CASSFRGATEAFF.

This clone was seen once. The chain is built from TRBV5-1 and TRBJ2-7, with 8 bases aligning to TRBD1. V was clipped by 4 bases and J by 1 base; unmatched bases: 7. The CDR3 runs to 15 residues. Germline V CDR1 and CDR2: SGHRS, YFSETQ. The CDR3 bases are TGCGCCAGCAGCCACGGACAGGGAGGTTCCTACGAGCAGTACTTC. Its translation is CASSHGQGGSYEQYF.

The chain links TRBV6-6 to TRBJ2-1; 10 bases agree with TRBD1. The ends lost 9 bases at V and 7 bases at J; junction bases unmatched: 6. This CDR3 comprises 13 residues. The germline V gene has CDR1 MNHNY and CDR2 SVGAGI (reference sequence). As DNA, the CDR3 is TGTGCCAGTGGACAGGGGGTAAATAATGAGCAGTTCTTC. Encoded protein: CASGQGVNNEQFF.

The V call is TRBV18, the J call TRBJ1-3; a possible D gene is TRBD1 (6 bases). V lost 2 bases to trimming and J lost 4 bases, with 12 bases between them. Germline lookup yields CDR1 KGHSH and CDR2 LQKENI. The CDR3 has 15 residues. In nucleotides, the CDR3 is TGTGCCAGCTCACCAATGAAACAGGGAGGAAACACCATATATTTT. Translating it yields CASSPMKQGGNTIYF.

The gene calls are TRBV18 and TRBJ2-7; 9 bases line up with TRBD2. This CDR3 spans 17 amino acids. Trimming removed 4 bases from V and 3 bases from J; junction bases left unmatched: 13. Germline V CDR1 and CDR2: KGHSH, LQKENI. The CDR3 sequence is CASSLEYGLARVYEQYF. The CDR3 DNA reads TGTGCCAGCTCACTGGAATATGGACTAGCGAGAGTCTACGAGCAGTACTTC.

The chain combines TRBV5-6 with TRBJ2-5; TRBD2 might be the D (6 bases). This CDR3 spans 18 amino acids. V shed 1 base and J shed 5 bases, with 24 bases lying between them. Germline CDR1 and CDR2: SGHDT and YYEEEE. CDR3 residues: CASSLRSSGTPWGETQYF. DNA for the CDR3: TGTGCCAGCAGCTTGCGTAGCTCTGGGACTCCTTGGGGGGAGACCCAGTACTTC.

The CDR3, as DNA: TGTGCCAGCAGTCCGTACCCCGGACAGGGTTGGCCCCAGCATTTT. This translates into CASSPYPGQGWPQHF. The chain has TRBV27 and TRBJ1-5; 8 bases are shared with TRBD1. This CDR3 contains 15 residues. V trimming: 5 bases; J trimming: 9 bases; junction bases outside the gene matches: 12. The germline gives CDR1 MNHEY, CDR2 SMNVEV (reference sequence).

The V and J genes are TRBV12-5 and TRBJ2-1; D possibly corresponds to TRBD2 (5 bases). CDR1 is LGHNT and CDR2 is FRNRAP in the germline V gene. The CDR3 spans 11 residues. Trimming pared 2 bases from V and 15 bases from J, leaving 11 bases between. CDR3 DNA: TGTGCTAGTGGTTTGCCGGGGAGAGGGTTCTTC. Its protein product is CASGLPGRGFF.

The J gene is TRBJ2-3, the V gene TRBV14, with D maybe TRBD1 (6 bases). Germline loops: CDR1 SGHDN, CDR2 FVKESK. V gave up 1 base and J gave up 3 bases, with 14 bases separating them. The CDR3 has 16 amino acids. CDR3: CASSQGTGPRTDTQYF. The CDR3 DNA reads TGTGCCAGCAGCCAAGGCACAGGGCCTAGGACAGATACGCAGTATTTT.

The rearrangement links TRBV2 to TRBJ1-2; D is unclear. V gave up 7 bases and J gave up 8 bases, with 14 bases separating them. The CDR3 runs to 12 residues. Per the germline V gene, CDR1 is SNHLY and CDR2 is FYNNEI. This CDR3 is CASINSGMGYTF. CDR3 sequence (DNA): TGTGCCAGCATAAACAGTGGTATGGGCTACACCTTC.

V usage is TRBV27 and J usage is TRBJ1-2, with a tentative D call TRBD1 (6 bases). The ends were cut back, 6 bases at V and 8 bases at J, with 13 bases in the middle. The CDR3 extends over 12 amino acids. Germline-derived CDR1 and CDR2 are MNHEY and SMNVEV (reference sequence). The CDR3 bases are TGTGCCAGCAGCGGGGGGCGTAACGGCTACACCTTC. Its protein product is CASSGGRNGYTF.